Listed below are T cell receptor beta chains from one sample, sequenced in a study of beta chain features in type 1 diabetes. Some clones are missing from TCRdb's copy, which holds only in-frame ones; the method was immunoSEQ multiplex PCR. This table holds hundreds of thousands of clones, roughly 10% found once. The sequencing sample was made of naive CD4+ T cells from blood. Every receptor here comes from a man aged 25 to 40 with type 1 diabetes. CDR3s include the opening cysteine and the closing phenylalanine or tryptophan. Each record gives: clone size, D gene, J gene, CDR3 length, V gene, CDR3 protein, CDR3 DNA. A D gene is named only where the DNA matches it firmly. Clone size is stated in some rows and not others, as once, few, many or a class when expanded.

>-|-|TRBJ2-2|12|TRBV4-2
CATRGDYGELFF
TGTGCCACCCGAGGCGATTACGGGGAGCTGTTTTTT
>-|-|TRBJ1-4|15|TRBV28
CASSFGGGVYEKLFF
TGTGCCAGCAGTTTCGGGGGAGGGGTCTATGAAAAACTGTTTTTT
>-|TRBD1|TRBJ2-2|15|TRBV2
CASSVGQLNTGELFF
TGTGCCAGCAGTGTGGGACAGCTGAACACCGGGGAGCTGTTTTTT
>-|-|TRBJ1-6|15|TRBV5-1
CASSLGGRGRSPLHF
TGCGCCAGCAGCCTCGGCGGCAGGGGAAGGTCACCCCTCCACTTT
>few|TRBD2|TRBJ2-5|16|TRBV4-2
CASSQDDPSGKETQYF
TGTGCCAGCAGCCAAGATGACCCTAGCGGGAAAGAGACCCAGTACTTC
>-|TRBD1|TRBJ1-6|14|TRBV9
CASSAGQENSPLHF
TGTGCCAGCAGCGCGGGACAGGAAAATTCACCCCTCCACTTT
>few|-|TRBJ2-1|10|TRBV6-6
CASRYNEQFF
TGTGCCAGCCGGTACAATGAGCAGTTCTTC
>few|TRBD1|TRBJ1-1|10|TRBV30
CSTGAAEAFF
TGTAGTACAGGGGCAGCTGAAGCTTTCTTT
>few|-|TRBJ2-7|13|TRBV11-2
CASSLIRYYEQYF
TGTGCCAGCAGCTTAATACGGTACTACGAGCAGTACTTC
>-|-|TRBJ2-3|14|TRBV7-8
CASSPYSGSDTQYF
TGTGCCAGCAGTCCCTATAGTGGTTCAGATACGCAGTATTTT
>few|-|TRBJ2-3|14|TRBV11-1
CASSRGDPTDTQYF
TGTGCCAGCTCACGCGGGGATCCCACAGATACGCAGTATTTT
>few|TRBD1|TRBJ1-1|16|TRBV28
CASKGARGQMNTEAFF
TGTGCCAGCAAGGGAGCGAGGGGGCAGATGAACACTGAAGCTTTCTTT
>few|TRBD1|TRBJ2-7|15|TRBV10-3
CAISEGRDSSYEQYF
TGTGCCATCAGTGAGGGCCGGGACAGCTCCTACGAGCAGTACTTC
>-|-|TRBJ2-3|14|TRBV7-2
CASSPGTPKDTQYF
TGTGCCAGCAGCCCCGGGACACCAAAAGATACGCAGTATTTT
>few|-|TRBJ1-5|14|TRBV5-6
CASSLRGSNQPQHF
TGTGCCAGCAGCCTAAGGGGCAGCAATCAGCCCCAGCATTTT
>-|TRBD1|TRBJ2-1|14|TRBV4-2
CASSLGDSYNEQFF
TGTGCCAGCAGCCTTGGGGACAGTTACAATGAGCAGTTCTTC
>few|-|TRBJ1-4|12|TRBV4-2
CASSQGLGELFF
TGTGCCAGCAGCCAAGGACTGGGTGAACTGTTTTTT
>few|-|TRBJ2-3|15|TRBV6-5
CASSFERASTDTQYF
TGTGCCAGCAGCTTTGAACGAGCTAGCACAGATACGCAGTATTTT
>-|TRBD1|TRBJ1-2|15|TRBV19
CASSPEGQGARGYTF
TGTGCCAGTAGTCCGGAAGGACAGGGGGCGCGTGGCTACACCTTC
>-|-|TRBJ1-1|14|TRBV7-9
CASSLRGLNTEAFF
TGTGCCAGCAGCTTGAGGGGGTTGAACACTGAAGCTTTCTTT
>few|TRBD2|TRBJ2-7|14|TRBV5-1
CASSFTSGSYEQYF
TGCGCCAGCAGCTTTACTAGCGGAAGCTACGAGCAGTACTTC
>few|-|TRBJ1-5|15|TRBV27
CASSLSAGLNQPQHF
TGTGCCAGCAGTTTATCGGCAGGCCTGAATCAGCCCCAGCATTTT
>-|-|TRBJ1-5|15|TRBV6-5
CASSYGAGSNQPQHF
TGTGCCAGCAGTTACGGGGCAGGCAGCAATCAGCCCCAGCATTTT
>-|-|TRBJ2-1|15|TRBV18
CASSPPAGGYNEQFF
TGTGCCAGCTCACCACCTGCAGGGGGGTACAATGAGCAGTTCTTC
>-|TRBD1|TRBJ2-2|15|TRBV28
CASSNRDRGHGELFF
TGTGCCAGCAGTAACCGGGACAGGGGGCACGGGGAGCTGTTTTTT
>few|-|TRBJ1-6|15|TRBV7-2
CASSIWGVTNSPLHF
TGTGCCAGCAGCATTTGGGGGGTGACTAATTCACCCCTCCACTTT
>few|TRBD1|TRBJ2-1|13|TRBV12-5
CASRQGSYNEQFF
TGTGCTAGCAGACAGGGATCCTACAATGAGCAGTTCTTC
>few|-|TRBJ1-4|14|TRBV2
CASSPDWSREKLFF
TGTGCCAGCAGCCCCGACTGGTCGAGGGAAAAACTGTTTTTT
>-|TRBD1|TRBJ2-1|16|TRBV19
CASSTRQGAGDNEQFF
TGTGCCAGTAGTACTAGACAGGGGGCAGGTGACAATGAGCAGTTCTTC
>-|-|TRBJ2-2|13|TRBV6-5
CASSYGPTGELFF
TGTGCCAGCAGTTACGGCCCCACCGGGGAGCTGTTTTTT
>few|-|TRBJ2-5|16|TRBV11-2
CASSLDRGKRQETQYF
TGTGCCAGCAGCTTAGACCGGGGAAAGAGGCAGGAGACCCAGTACTTC
>few|TRBD1|TRBJ2-2|15|TRBV9
CASSSGQVEAGELFF
TGTGCCAGCAGCTCGGGACAGGTGGAGGCCGGGGAGCTGTTTTTT
>-|TRBD1|TRBJ2-1|14|TRBV14
CASSLRDRYNEQFF
TGTGCCAGCAGCCTCCGGGACAGGTACAATGAGCAGTTCTTC
>few|-|TRBJ2-5|13|TRBV19
CASSMQSQETQYF
TGTGCCAGTAGTATGCAGTCCCAAGAGACCCAGTACTTC
>-|TRBD1|TRBJ1-3|17|TRBV11-2
CASSPNFRGSSGNTIYF
TGTGCCAGCAGCCCAAACTTCAGGGGGAGCTCTGGAAACACCATATATTTT
>few|-|TRBJ1-1|12|TRBV30
CAWRQPNTEAFF
TGTGCCTGGAGACAGCCGAACACTGAAGCTTTCTTT
>-|TRBD1|TRBJ2-6|18|TRBV5-1
CASSSSGQGASGANVLTF
TGCGCCAGCAGCTCCTCGGGACAGGGGGCGTCTGGGGCCAACGTCCTGACTTTC
>few|-|TRBJ2-1|14|TRBV4-3
CASSPWGPDNEQFF
TGCGCCAGCAGCCCGTGGGGGCCAGACAATGAGCAGTTCTTC
>few|-|TRBJ2-5|15|TRBV5-1
CASSSGSRFQETQYF
TGCGCCAGCAGCTCAGGATCCAGGTTCCAAGAGACCCAGTACTTC
>few|-|TRBJ2-1|13|TRBV2
CASSLITSNEQFF
TGTGCCAGCAGTTTAATAACCAGTAATGAGCAGTTCTTC
>few|TRBD1|TRBJ1-2|13|TRBV9
CASSVETGQGYTF
TGTGCCAGCAGCGTAGAGACAGGGCAAGGCTACACCTTC
>few|TRBD2|TRBJ2-7|16|TRBV28
CASTPGGHLGSYEQYF
TGTGCCAGCACCCCGGGGGGGCATTTAGGTTCCTACGAGCAGTACTTC
>-|-|TRBJ2-4|13|TRBV6-1
CASSGGHPGIQYF
TGTGCCAGCAGTGGGGGACATCCTGGCATTCAGTACTTC
>few|-|TRBJ1-1|14|TRBV5-1
CASSLGLERTEAFF
TGCGCCAGCAGCTTGGGGTTGGAGAGAACTGAAGCTTTCTTT
>few|-|TRBJ2-1|20|TRBV4-1
CASSHPGTGKVRVPYNEQFF
TGCGCCAGCAGCCATCCCGGGACTGGCAAAGTCCGAGTGCCCTACAATGAGCAGTTCTTC
>-|-|TRBJ1-2|14|TRBV9
CASSVGADQYGYTF
TGTGCCAGCAGCGTGGGGGCCGATCAGTATGGCTACACCTTC
>few|-|TRBJ1-1|15|TRBV13
CASSPLGGRNTEAFF
TGTGCCAGCAGCCCCCTGGGAGGCAGGAACACTGAAGCTTTCTTT
>-|-|TRBJ2-4|16|TRBV30
CAWSVGGPPIGNIQYF
TGTGCCTGGAGTGTAGGAGGGCCCCCAATCGGAAACATTCAGTACTTC
>few|-|TRBJ1-6|15|TRBV2
CASRRDTGLLAPLHF
TGTGCCAGCAGGAGGGACACCGGTCTTTTGGCACCCCTCCACTTT
>-|TRBD2|TRBJ2-2|17|TRBV9
CASSAGQFGGSTGELFF
TGTGCCAGCAGCGCGGGCCAGTTCGGGGGGAGCACCGGGGAGCTGTTTTTT
>few|TRBD2|TRBJ2-1|16|TRBV5-1
CASAPSGGAIYNEQFF
TGCGCCAGCGCACCTAGCGGGGGGGCTATCTACAATGAGCAGTTCTTC
>few|-|TRBJ2-7|14|TRBV5-1
CASSWGGAPYEQYF
TGCGCCAGCAGCTGGGGGGGGGCCCCCTACGAGCAGTACTTC
>-|-|TRBJ2-3|15|TRBV7-6
CASSLNGAGTDTQYF
TGTGCCAGCAGCTTAAATGGAGCCGGCACAGATACGCAGTATTTT
>few|-|TRBJ1-1|13|TRBV18
CASSPPGDTEAFF
TGTGCCAGCTCACCACCCGGGGACACTGAAGCTTTCTTT
>few|-|TRBJ2-3|13|TRBV19
CASSNEGTDTQYF
TGTGCCAGTAGCAACGAGGGCACAGATACGCAGTATTTT
>few|TRBD1|TRBJ1-1|16|TRBV18
CASSPGQGGRSAEAFF
TGTGCCAGCTCACCAGGACAGGGAGGCCGGAGCGCTGAAGCTTTCTTT
>few|TRBD1|TRBJ2-7|14|TRBV28
CASRPGQGKAEQYF
TGTGCCAGCAGGCCGGGACAGGGAAAGGCCGAGCAGTACTTC
>-|-|TRBJ2-1|15|TRBV30
CAWTRDSPSYNEQFF
TGTGCCTGGACCCGGGACTCTCCCTCCTACAATGAGCAGTTCTTC
>few|-|TRBJ2-2|14|TRBV19
CASSNRDHTGELFF
TGTGCCAGTAGTAACAGGGACCACACCGGGGAGCTGTTTTTT
>-|TRBD2|TRBJ2-3|15|TRBV27
CASSLRGGAADTQYF
TGTGCCAGCAGTCTACGCGGGGGGGCGGCAGATACGCAGTATTTT